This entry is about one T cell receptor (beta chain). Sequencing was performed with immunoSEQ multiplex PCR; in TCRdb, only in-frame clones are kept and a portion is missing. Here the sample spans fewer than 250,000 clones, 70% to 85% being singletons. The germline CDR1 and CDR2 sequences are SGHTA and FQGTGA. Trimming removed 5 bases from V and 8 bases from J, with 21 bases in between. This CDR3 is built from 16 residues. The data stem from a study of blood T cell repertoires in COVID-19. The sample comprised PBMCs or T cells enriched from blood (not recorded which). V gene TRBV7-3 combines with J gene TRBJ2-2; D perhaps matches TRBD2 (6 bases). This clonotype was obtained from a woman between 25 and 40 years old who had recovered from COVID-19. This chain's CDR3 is CASSHSGGASVGELFF. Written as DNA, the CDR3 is TGTGCCAGCAGCCACAGCGGCGGGGCTAGCGTAGGGGAGCTGTTTTTT.